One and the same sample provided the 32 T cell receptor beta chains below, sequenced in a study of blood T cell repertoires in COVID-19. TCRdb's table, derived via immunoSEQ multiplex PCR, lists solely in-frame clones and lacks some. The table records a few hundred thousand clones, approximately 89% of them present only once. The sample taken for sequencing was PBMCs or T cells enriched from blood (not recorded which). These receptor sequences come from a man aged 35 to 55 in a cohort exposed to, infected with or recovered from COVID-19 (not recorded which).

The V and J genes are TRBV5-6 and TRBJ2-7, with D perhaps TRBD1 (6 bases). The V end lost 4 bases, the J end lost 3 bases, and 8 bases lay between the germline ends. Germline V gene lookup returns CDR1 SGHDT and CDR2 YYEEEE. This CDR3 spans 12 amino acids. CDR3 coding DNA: TGTGCCAGCAGCGGCAGGGGCTACGAGCAGTACTTC. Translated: CASSGRGYEQYF. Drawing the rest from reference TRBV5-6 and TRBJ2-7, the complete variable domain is DAGVTQSPTHLIKTRGQQVTLRCSPKSGHDTVSWYQQALGQGPQFIFQYYEEEERQRGNFPDRFSGHQFPNYSSELNVNALLLGDSALYLCASSGRGYEQYFGPGTRLTVT.

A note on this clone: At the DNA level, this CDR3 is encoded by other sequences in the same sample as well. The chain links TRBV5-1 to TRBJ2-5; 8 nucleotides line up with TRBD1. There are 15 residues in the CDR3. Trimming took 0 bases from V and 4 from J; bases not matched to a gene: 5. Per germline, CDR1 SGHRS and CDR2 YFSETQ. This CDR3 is CASSLGTGQGETQYF. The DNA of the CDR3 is TGCGCCAGCAGCTTGGGGACAGGGCAGGGAGAGACCCAGTACTTC.

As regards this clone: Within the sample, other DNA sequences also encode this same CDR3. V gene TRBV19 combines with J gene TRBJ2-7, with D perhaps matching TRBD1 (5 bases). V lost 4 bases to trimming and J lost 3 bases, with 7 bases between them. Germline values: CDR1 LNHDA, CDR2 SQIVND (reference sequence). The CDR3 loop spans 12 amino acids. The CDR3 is CASSTQGYEQYF. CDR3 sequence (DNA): TGTGCCAGTAGTACCCAGGGCTACGAGCAGTACTTC.

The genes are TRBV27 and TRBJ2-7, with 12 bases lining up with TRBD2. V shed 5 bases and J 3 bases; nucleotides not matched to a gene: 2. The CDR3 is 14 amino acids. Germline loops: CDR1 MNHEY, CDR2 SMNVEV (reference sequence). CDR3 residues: CASSKTSGSYEQYF. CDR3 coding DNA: TGTGCCAGCAGTAAGACTAGCGGGAGCTACGAGCAGTACTTC.

The CDR3 spells CASSQPTGDEKLFF. In DNA form, the CDR3 reads TGTGCCAGCAGCCAGCCGACAGGGGACGAAAAACTGTTTTTT. The chain has TRBV7-6 and TRBJ1-4; 8 nucleotides line up with TRBD1. The CDR3 is 14 amino acids. The V gene end was trimmed by 5 bases and the J gene end by 8 bases; junction bases not matched to a gene: 7. Germline V gene data show CDR1 as SGHVS and CDR2 as FNYEAQ.

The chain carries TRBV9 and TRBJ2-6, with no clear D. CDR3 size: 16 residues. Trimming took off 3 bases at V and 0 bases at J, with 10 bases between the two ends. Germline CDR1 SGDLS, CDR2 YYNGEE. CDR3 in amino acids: CASSARHSSGANVLTF. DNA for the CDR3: TGTGCCAGCAGCGCACGACATTCCTCTGGGGCCAACGTCCTGACTTTC.

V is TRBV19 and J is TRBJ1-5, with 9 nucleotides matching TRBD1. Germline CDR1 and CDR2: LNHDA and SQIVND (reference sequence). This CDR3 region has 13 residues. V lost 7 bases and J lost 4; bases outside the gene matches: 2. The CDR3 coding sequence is TGTGCCAGTACTGACAGGGGGAATCAGCCCCAGCATTTT. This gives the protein CASTDRGNQPQHF.

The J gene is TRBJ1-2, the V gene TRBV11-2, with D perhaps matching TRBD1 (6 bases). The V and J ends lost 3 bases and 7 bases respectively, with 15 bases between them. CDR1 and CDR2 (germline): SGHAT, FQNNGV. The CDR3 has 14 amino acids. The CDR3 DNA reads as TGTGCCAGCAGCTTGGTGGACAGCGGGGTTGGCTACACCTTC. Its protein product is CASSLVDSGVGYTF.

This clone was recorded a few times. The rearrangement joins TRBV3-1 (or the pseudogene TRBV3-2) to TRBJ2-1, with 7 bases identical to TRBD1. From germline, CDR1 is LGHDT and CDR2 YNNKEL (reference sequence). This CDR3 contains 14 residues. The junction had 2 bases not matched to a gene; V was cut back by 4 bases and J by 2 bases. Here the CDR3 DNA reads TGTGCCAGCAGCCTACAGGGGCCCTACAATGAGCAGTTCTTC. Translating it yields CASSLQGPYNEQFF.

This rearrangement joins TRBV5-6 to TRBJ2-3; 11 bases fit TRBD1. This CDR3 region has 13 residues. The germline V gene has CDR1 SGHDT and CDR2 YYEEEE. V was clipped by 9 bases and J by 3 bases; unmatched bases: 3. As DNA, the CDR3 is TGTGCCATTGGGACAGGGGGGACAGATACGCAGTATTTT. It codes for CAIGTGGTDTQYF.

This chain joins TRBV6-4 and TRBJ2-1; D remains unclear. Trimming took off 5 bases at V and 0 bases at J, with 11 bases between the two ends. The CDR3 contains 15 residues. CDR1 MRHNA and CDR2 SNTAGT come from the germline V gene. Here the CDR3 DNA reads TGTGCCAGCAGTTCCGGTAGCAGCTCCTACAATGAGCAGTTCTTC. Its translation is CASSSGSSSYNEQFF.

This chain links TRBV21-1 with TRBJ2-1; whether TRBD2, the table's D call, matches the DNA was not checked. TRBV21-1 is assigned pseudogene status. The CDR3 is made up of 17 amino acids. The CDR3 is CASSIPGTQGRFNEQFF. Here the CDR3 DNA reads TGTGCCAGCAGCATACCCGGGACTCAAGGCCGGTTCAATGAGCAGTTCTTC.

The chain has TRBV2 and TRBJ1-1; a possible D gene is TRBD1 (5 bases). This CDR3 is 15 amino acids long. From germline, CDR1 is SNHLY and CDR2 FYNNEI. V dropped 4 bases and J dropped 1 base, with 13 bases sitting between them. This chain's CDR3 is CASSVGQLANTEAFF. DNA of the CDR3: TGTGCCAGCAGTGTGGGGCAGTTAGCGAACACTGAAGCTTTCTTT.

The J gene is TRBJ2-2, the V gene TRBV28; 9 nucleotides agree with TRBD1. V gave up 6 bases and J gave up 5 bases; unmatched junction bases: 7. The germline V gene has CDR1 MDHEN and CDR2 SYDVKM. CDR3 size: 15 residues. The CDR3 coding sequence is TGTGCCAGCAGGCTACAGGGGGCTGTAACCGGGGAGCTGTTTTTT. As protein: CASRLQGAVTGELFF.

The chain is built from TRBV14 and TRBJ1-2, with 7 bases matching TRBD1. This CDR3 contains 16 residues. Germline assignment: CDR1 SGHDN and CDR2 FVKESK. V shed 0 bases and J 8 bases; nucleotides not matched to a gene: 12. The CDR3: CASSQDRTGFLGGYTF. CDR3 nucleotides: TGTGCCAGCAGCCAAGATCGGACAGGCTTTTTGGGGGGCTACACCTTC.

For the CDR3, the DNA is TGTGCCAGCAGCTTATCCTTAGCGGGAGGGTTCACAGATACGCAGTATTTT. It encodes CASSLSLAGGFTDTQYF. V gene TRBV7-8 combines with J gene TRBJ2-3, with TRBD2 matching 11 bases. CDR3 length: 17 amino acids. Losses at the gene ends were 2 bases for V and 2 bases for J; bases not matched to a gene: 6. CDR1 is SGHVS and CDR2 is FQNEAQ in the germline V gene.

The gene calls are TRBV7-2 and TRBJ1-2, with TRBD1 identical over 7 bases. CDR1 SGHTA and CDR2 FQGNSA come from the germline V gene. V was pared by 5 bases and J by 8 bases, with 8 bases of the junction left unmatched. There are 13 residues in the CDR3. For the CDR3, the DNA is TGTGCCAGCAGCCCTAACCAGGGGGACGGCTACACCTTC. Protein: CASSPNQGDGYTF.

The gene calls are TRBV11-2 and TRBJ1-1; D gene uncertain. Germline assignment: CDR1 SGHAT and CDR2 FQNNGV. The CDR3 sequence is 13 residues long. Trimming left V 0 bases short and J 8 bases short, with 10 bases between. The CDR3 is CASSLDSRSEAFF. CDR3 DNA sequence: TGTGCCAGCAGCTTAGATTCGCGGTCGGAAGCTTTCTTT.

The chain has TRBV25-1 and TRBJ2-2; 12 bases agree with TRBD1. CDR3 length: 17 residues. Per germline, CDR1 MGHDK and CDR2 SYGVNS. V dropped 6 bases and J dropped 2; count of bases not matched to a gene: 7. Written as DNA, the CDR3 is TGTGCCAGCAGGTCTCCGGGACAGGGGGCCAACACCGGGGAGCTGTTTTTT. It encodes CASRSPGQGANTGELFF.

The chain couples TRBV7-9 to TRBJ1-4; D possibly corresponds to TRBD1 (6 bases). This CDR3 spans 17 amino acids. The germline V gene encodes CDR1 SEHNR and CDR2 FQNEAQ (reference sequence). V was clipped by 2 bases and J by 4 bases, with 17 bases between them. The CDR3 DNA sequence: TGTGCCAGCAGCTTATGGGGCAGGGGATCGGATAATGAAAAACTGTTTTTT. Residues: CASSLWGRGSDNEKLFF.

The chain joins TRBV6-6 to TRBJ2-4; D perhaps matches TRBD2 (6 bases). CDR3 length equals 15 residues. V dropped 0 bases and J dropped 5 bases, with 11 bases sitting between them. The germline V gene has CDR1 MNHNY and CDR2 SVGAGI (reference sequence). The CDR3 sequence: CASSYSGTGENIQYF. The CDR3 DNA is TGTGCCAGCAGTTACTCAGGGACTGGAGAAAACATTCAGTACTTC.

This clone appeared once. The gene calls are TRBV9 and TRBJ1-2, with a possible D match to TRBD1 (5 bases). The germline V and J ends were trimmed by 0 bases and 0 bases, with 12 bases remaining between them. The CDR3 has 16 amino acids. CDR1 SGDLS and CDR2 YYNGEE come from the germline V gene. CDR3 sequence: CASSVARGGANYGYTF. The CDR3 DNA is TGTGCCAGCAGCGTAGCTCGGGGGGGAGCTAACTATGGCTACACCTTC.

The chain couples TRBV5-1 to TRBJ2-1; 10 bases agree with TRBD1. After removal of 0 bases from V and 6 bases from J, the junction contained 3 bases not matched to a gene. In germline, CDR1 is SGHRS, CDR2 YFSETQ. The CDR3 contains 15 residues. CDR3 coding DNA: TGCGCCAGCAGCTTGGTTCGGACAGGGGGCAATGAGCAGTTCTTC. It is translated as CASSLVRTGGNEQFF.

The CDR3 protein is CAISESNRGNYGYTF. CDR3 nucleotide sequence: TGTGCCATCAGTGAGTCGAACAGGGGAAACTATGGCTACACCTTC. The chain links TRBV10-3 to TRBJ1-2, with TRBD1 identical over 7 bases. The length of the CDR3 is 15 residues. Germline CDR1 reads ENHRY; CDR2 reads SYGVKD. With 0 bases clipped from V and 2 bases from J, the junction kept 3 bases outside the gene matches.

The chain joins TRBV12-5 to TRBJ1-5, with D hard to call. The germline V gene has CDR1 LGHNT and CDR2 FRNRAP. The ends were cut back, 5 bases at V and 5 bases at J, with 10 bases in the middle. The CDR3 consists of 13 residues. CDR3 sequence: CASGQERYQPQHF. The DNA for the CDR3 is TGTGCTAGTGGTCAAGAGCGTTATCAGCCCCAGCATTTT.

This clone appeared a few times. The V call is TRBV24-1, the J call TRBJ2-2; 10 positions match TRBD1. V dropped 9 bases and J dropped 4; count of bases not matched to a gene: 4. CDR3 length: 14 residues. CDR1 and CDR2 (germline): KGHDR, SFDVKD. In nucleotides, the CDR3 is TGTGCCACCGGTCGGACAGGGGGCACCGGGGAGCTGTTTTTT. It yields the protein CATGRTGGTGELFF.

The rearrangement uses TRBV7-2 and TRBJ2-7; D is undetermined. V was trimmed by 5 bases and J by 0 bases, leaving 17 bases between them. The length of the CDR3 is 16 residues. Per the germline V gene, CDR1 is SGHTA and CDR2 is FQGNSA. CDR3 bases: TGTGCCAGCAGCCCCGTGGCCAGCGTCACCTCCTACGAGCAGTACTTC. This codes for CASSPVASVTSYEQYF.

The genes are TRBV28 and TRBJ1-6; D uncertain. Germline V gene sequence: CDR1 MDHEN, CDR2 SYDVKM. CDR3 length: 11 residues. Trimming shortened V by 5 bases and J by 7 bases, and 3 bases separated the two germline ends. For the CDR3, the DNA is TGTGCCAGCAGTCAAAATTCACCCCTCCACTTT. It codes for CASSQNSPLHF.

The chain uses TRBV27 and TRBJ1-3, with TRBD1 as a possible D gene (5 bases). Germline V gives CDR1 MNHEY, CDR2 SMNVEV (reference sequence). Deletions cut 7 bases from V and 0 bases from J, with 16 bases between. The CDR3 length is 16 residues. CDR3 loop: CASTWYRNNSGNTIYF. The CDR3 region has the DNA TGTGCCAGCACTTGGTACAGGAATAACTCTGGAAACACCATATATTTT.

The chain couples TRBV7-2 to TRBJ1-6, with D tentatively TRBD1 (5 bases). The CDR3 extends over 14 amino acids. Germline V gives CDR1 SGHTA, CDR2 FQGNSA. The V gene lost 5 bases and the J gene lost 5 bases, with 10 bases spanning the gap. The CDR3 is CASSRRGDNSPLHF. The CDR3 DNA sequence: TGTGCCAGCAGCCGTCGGGGGGATAATTCACCCCTCCACTTT.

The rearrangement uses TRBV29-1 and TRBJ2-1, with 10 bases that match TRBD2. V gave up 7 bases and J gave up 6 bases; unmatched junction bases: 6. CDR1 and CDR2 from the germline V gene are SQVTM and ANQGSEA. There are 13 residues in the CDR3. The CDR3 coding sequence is TGCAGCGCAGGGACTAGCGTGGGCAATGAGCAGTTCTTC. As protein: CSAGTSVGNEQFF.

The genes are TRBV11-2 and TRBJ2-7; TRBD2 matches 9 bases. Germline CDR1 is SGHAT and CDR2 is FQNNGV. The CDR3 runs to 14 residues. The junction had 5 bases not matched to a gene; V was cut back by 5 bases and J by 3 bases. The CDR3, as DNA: TGTGCCAGCAGCCGTCCTAGCGGGATCTACGAGCAGTACTTC. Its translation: CASSRPSGIYEQYF.